This entry features one T cell receptor beta chain sequence. Produced via immunoSEQ multiplex PCR; TCRdb's table is partial and in-frame only. The sample lists 200,000 to 250,000 clones, 88% seen once, with around 3.7% in the top ten. These data come from a study of blood T cell repertoires in COVID-19. V lost 4 bases and J 2 bases, leaving 27 bases between the germline ends. The CDR3 is 19 amino acids. Germline V gives CDR1 SGHAT, CDR2 FQNNGV. Participants were aged roughly 18 to 90 years, lived in some 23 US areas, and enrolled virtually. In the 2 weeks before study entry, exposed participants met a COVID-19 case, which was PCR-confirmed or clinician-diagnosed.

This TCR was sampled from a woman in her 30s who had been exposed to COVID-19. The chain couples TRBV11-2 to TRBJ2-7; D might be TRBD2 (7 bases). The sample taken for sequencing was PBMCs or T cells enriched from blood (not recorded which). Here the CDR3 DNA reads TGTGCCAGCAGCTCCCAGGGGTACGGCGGGAGAAGTGGGGCCTACGAGCAGTACTTC. Translation gives CASSSQGYGGRSGAYEQYF.